This record concerns one T cell receptor (beta chain) sequence. Antigen unknown. The data originate from a study of a mutant IDH1 vaccine in newly diagnosed glioma. Here immunoSEQ multiplex PCR was the method, and the copy in TCRdb shows in-frame clones only, minus some. The data show 45,000 to 60,000 clones, 91% seen once. Time point here: week 11, during vaccination. The study gave 300 ug of mutant IDH1 20-mer peptide per vaccine dose, with topical imiquimod. Trimming took off 5 bases at V and 7 bases at J, with 18 bases between the two ends. CDR1 and CDR2 (germline): MDHEN, SYDVKM. This CDR3 has 14 amino acids.

The chain employs TRBV28 and TRBJ2-7; D possibly corresponds to TRBD1 (6 bases). This sequence was found in a man between 50 and 59 years old with glioma. This material consisted of PBMCs, taken from a glioma patient whose treatment included an IDH1 peptide vaccine. The CDR3 nucleotides read TGTGCCAGCAGTCTACCGGGACAAACCATTGAGCAGTACTTC. It yields the protein CASSLPGQTIEQYF.